This TCR beta chain was sequenced for a study of cytomegalovirus exposure and HLA in healthy donors. Study details: Genotyping of 398 donors showed that over 65% belonged to the Caucasian-associated ancestry cluster. Study-wide points: Among TCR beta chains of equal frequency, HLA-associated ones were more clonally expanded in a later analysis. Reportedly, HLA-A and HLA-B alleles of most subjects were accurately predicted from TCR beta.

The PCR ran on 60 Vbeta and 13 Jbeta primers. Original methodology: There were around 80 million unique TCR beta chains by a later count, and 8.5 million to 14 million of them were shared. Profiling relied on immunoSEQ multiplex PCR, and the TCRdb table lists in-frame clones only, not all of them. V and J calls and clone size are copied from that table; D and trimming were computed from the DNA. The repertoire consists of around 170,000 clones, with 65% to 80% occurring once and the leading ten covering roughly 6.4%. The CDR3 runs to 17 residues. The germline gives CDR1 LGHNA, CDR2 YNFKEQ. V was pared by 0 bases and J by 7 bases, with 9 bases of the junction left unmatched. A note on this clone: Antigen unknown.

The chain joins TRBV4-2 to TRBJ1-6; TRBD1 matches at 7 bases. The clonotype originates from a woman in her thirties or forties in good health and CMV-seropositive. The sample comprised PBMCs. The CDR3 DNA sequence: TGTGCCAGCAGCCAAGATCCCCGACAGGGCCGGAATTCACCCCTCCACTTT. Translating gives CASSQDPRQGRNSPLHF.